This TCR beta chain derives from a study of blood T cell repertoires in COVID-19. Recovered status in Cohort 3 required two negative PCRs, clearance, or symptom resolution. Data came from immunoSEQ multiplex PCR; TCRdb stores just in-frame clones and leaves some out. The data show approximately 210,000 clones, with about 80% seen just once and approximately 15% held by the top ten. CDR1 SEHNR and CDR2 FQNEAQ come from the germline V gene (reference sequence). The CDR3 consists of 15 residues. Trimming stripped 4 bases from V and 4 bases from J, with 16 bases between. This clonotype originated in a man aged 35-49 years who had recovered from COVID-19. The sample consisted of PBMCs or T cells enriched from blood (not recorded which). V gene TRBV7-9 combines with J gene TRBJ1-2; D ambiguous. CDR3 nucleotides: TGTGCCAGCAGCTCAGCAGGCGGAGGGCCCTATGGCTACACCTTC. It is translated as CASSSAGGGPYGYTF. The full variable domain, in which reference TRBV7-9 and TRBJ1-2 provide the parts outside the CDR3, is DTGVSQNPRHKITKRGQNVTFRCDPISEHNRLYWYRQTLGQGPEFLTYFQNEAQLEKSRLLSDRFSAERPKGSFSTLEIQRTEQGDSAMYLCASSSAGGGPYGYTFGSGTRLTVV.